The 18 T cell receptor beta chains given below trace back to one sample, sequenced in a study of OX40 agonist ivuxolimab in advanced cancers. Measured with immunoSEQ multiplex PCR; TCRdb has only the in-frame clones, and not every one. The data hold approximately 45,000 clones, with around 86% observed a single time. Sequencing used CD4+ or CD8+ T cells sorted from blood, obtained in a trial of the OX40 agonist ivuxolimab. The receptors stem from an adult with an advanced solid tumor such as melanoma, head and neck, liver or kidney cancer.

This chain links TRBV7-8 with TRBJ1-2, with D hard to call. Per the germline V gene, CDR1 is SGHVS and CDR2 is FQNEAQ. This CDR3 comprises 14 residues. Trimming left V 3 bases short and J 0 bases short, with 8 bases between. The CDR3 spells CASSFASSNYGYTF. The CDR3 DNA sequence: TGTGCCAGCAGCTTCGCTTCCTCTAACTATGGCTACACCTTC.

The gene calls are TRBV4-1 and TRBJ1-4, with D maybe TRBD1 (5 bases). Germline V CDR1 and CDR2: MGHRA, YSYEKL. The CDR3 contains 12 residues. The germline V and J ends were trimmed by 4 bases and 10 bases, with 10 bases remaining between them. The DNA of the CDR3 is TGCGCCAGCAGCCTACCGGGGGGAAAACTGTTTTTT. Translating it yields CASSLPGGKLFF.

CDR3 residues: CASSLGTSGVITGELFF. The CDR3 nucleotides are TGTGCCAGCAGTCTAGGGACTAGCGGGGTTATCACCGGGGAGCTGTTTTTT. This chain connects TRBV9 to TRBJ2-2, with 13 bases identical to TRBD2. This CDR3 has 17 amino acids. Germline CDR1 SGDLS, CDR2 YYNGEE. Germline trimming cut 5 bases from V and 4 bases from J; bases unmatched to any gene: 8. Full variable domain (missing parts from reference TRBV9 and TRBJ2-2): DSGVTQTPKHLITATGQRVTLRCSPRSGDLSVYWYQQSLDQGLQFLIQYYNGEERAKGNILERFSAQQFPDLHSELNLSSLELGDSALYFCASSLGTSGVITGELFFGEGSRLTVL.

V is TRBV29-1 and J is TRBJ1-3, with 7 bases that match TRBD1. The ends lost 8 bases at V and 2 bases at J; junction bases unmatched: 9. The CDR3 loop spans 14 amino acids. Germline assignment: CDR1 SQVTM and CDR2 ANQGSEA. The CDR3 spells CSTIGTETGNTIYF. The CDR3 DNA follows: TGCAGCACCATTGGGACAGAAACTGGAAACACCATATATTTT.

The chain has TRBV6-1 and TRBJ2-2, with D possibly TRBD1 on 6 matching bases. V lost 1 base and J lost 2, with 20 bases in between. The CDR3 runs to 19 residues. Germline V gene data show CDR1 as MNHNS and CDR2 as SASEGT. The CDR3 sequence: CASSEDITLGHTNTGELFF. The CDR3 region has the DNA TGTGCCAGCAGTGAAGATATCACATTGGGACATACCAACACCGGGGAGCTGTTTTTT.

The gene calls are TRBV6-4 and TRBJ1-5; 9 bases agree with TRBD1. With V trimmed by 7 bases and J by 0 bases, 13 bases remained unmatched. CDR3 length: 18 amino acids. Germline V gene lookup returns CDR1 MRHNA and CDR2 SNTAGT. CDR3 loop: CASITPGTGKYSNQPQHF. Written as DNA, the CDR3 is TGTGCCAGCATAACCCCTGGGACAGGGAAATATAGCAATCAGCCCCAGCATTTT.

The chain uses TRBV4-2 and TRBJ1-5; D may be TRBD1 (5 bases). The CDR3 has 16 amino acids. Trimming cost V 6 bases and J 0 bases, with 15 bases left between them. Germline CDR1 is LGHNA and CDR2 is YNFKEQ. The CDR3: CASRIQDGISNQPQHF. As DNA, the CDR3 is TGTGCCAGCAGGATACAGGACGGTATTAGCAATCAGCCCCAGCATTTT.

The chain combines TRBV6-5 with TRBJ1-5, with no clear D. Trimming cost V 0 bases and J 4 bases, with 10 bases left between them. The CDR3 runs 15 residues. Germline V CDR1 and CDR2: MNHEY, SVGAGI. CDR3 protein: CASSYSSVGNQPQHF. The CDR3 DNA follows: TGTGCCAGCAGTTACTCGAGCGTGGGGAATCAGCCCCAGCATTTT.

The chain has TRBV13 and TRBJ2-5; a possible D gene is TRBD1 (7 bases). Trimming cost V 3 bases and J 6 bases, with 14 bases left between them. The germline V gene encodes CDR1 PRHDT and CDR2 FYEKMQ (reference sequence). CDR3 length: 14 amino acids. This chain's CDR3 is CASSLQGGGQTQYF. CDR3 DNA sequence: TGTGCCAGCAGCTTGCAGGGGGGCGGGCAGACCCAGTACTTC.

This sequence joins TRBV6-5 and TRBJ1-2; D is possibly TRBD1 (5 bases). CDR3 size: 15 residues. Per germline, CDR1 MNHEY and CDR2 SVGAGI. V was clipped by 0 bases and J by 0 bases, with 8 bases between them. The CDR3 DNA is TGTGCCAGCAGTTACTCGCTACAGGCTAACTATGGCTACACCTTC. It is translated as CASSYSLQANYGYTF.

The chain uses TRBV5-1 and TRBJ2-5; D gene unclear. Near its end, the DNA agrees better with TRBJ2-7, so the J call may be wrong. The germline CDR1 and CDR2 sequences are SGHRS and YFSETQ. The CDR3 extends over 13 amino acids. For the CDR3, the DNA is TGCGCCAGCAGCTGGGGTCCATCCTACGAGCAGTACTTC. This gives the protein CASSWGPSYEQYF.

The gene calls are TRBV7-9 and TRBJ2-7; D is unclear. Germline CDR1 reads SEHNR; CDR2 reads FQNEAQ (reference sequence). With 1 base removed from V and 2 bases from J, the gap between germline ends came to 3 bases. The CDR3 loop spans 12 amino acids. CDR3 region: CASSLGTYEQYV. As DNA, the CDR3 is TGTGCCAGCAGCTTAGGGACCTACGAGCAGTACGTC.

The CDR3 DNA sequence: TGCGCCAGCAGCCAAGATGGAGACCGCTACACCTTC. It encodes CASSQDGDRYTF. The rearrangement joins TRBV4-1 to TRBJ1-2; D unclear. V was trimmed by 0 bases and J by 9 bases, leaving 8 bases between them. This CDR3 spans 12 amino acids. Germline values: CDR1 MGHRA, CDR2 YSYEKL.

About this clone: This likely reflects a read error, since a far larger clone is one base away. In the same sample, other DNA sequences code for this CDR3. The CDR3 DNA sequence: TGTGCCAGCAGCCCGGATAGGCGGGGGACGGATTCACCCCTCCATTTT. Translated, it gives CASSPDRRGTDSPLHF. This chain uses TRBV5-6 with TRBJ1-6; perhaps TRBD1 as D (5 bases). CDR1 is SGHDT, CDR2 YYEEEE, per germline. The CDR3 runs to 16 residues. Full variable domain (remainder filled in from reference TRBV5-6 and TRBJ1-6): DAGVTQSPTHLIKTRGQQVTLRCSPKSGHDTVSWYQQALGQGPQFIFQYYEEEERQRGNFPDRFSGHQFPNYSSELNVNALLLGDSALYLCASSPDRRGTDSPLHFGNGTRLTVT.

This chain connects TRBV5-1 to TRBJ2-2; no clear D. Germline V CDR1 and CDR2: SGHRS, YFSETQ. The V gene lost 2 bases and the J gene lost 6 bases, with 14 bases spanning the gap. This CDR3 spans 15 amino acids. The CDR3 region is CASSFWAESSGELFF. DNA for the CDR3: TGCGCCAGCAGCTTTTGGGCCGAGTCTTCCGGGGAGCTGTTTTTT.

CDR3: CASSEAYEQYV. The CDR3 coding sequence is TGTGCCAGCAGTGAAGCCTACGAGCAGTACGTC. The chain couples TRBV2 to TRBJ2-7; D gene uncertain. Germline CDR1 is SNHLY and CDR2 is FYNNEI. The CDR3 extends over 11 amino acids. V was clipped by 0 bases and J by 3 bases, with 0 bases between them.

The chain joins TRBV18 to TRBJ2-7; D gene unclear. The ends were cut back, 7 bases at V and 2 bases at J, with 12 bases in the middle. Germline CDR1 KGHSH, CDR2 LQKENI. The CDR3 sequence is 13 residues long. The CDR3 is CASLADSTYEQYF. As DNA, the CDR3 is TGTGCCAGCTTAGCAGATTCAACCTACGAGCAGTACTTC.

The J gene is TRBJ2-7, the V gene TRBV9; D not certain. V was trimmed by 4 bases and J by 3 bases, leaving 14 bases between them. The CDR3 length is 14 residues. Looked up from germline, CDR1 is SGDLS and CDR2 is YYNGEE. The CDR3 loop reads CASSPSPTNYEQYF. CDR3 nucleotides: TGTGCCAGCAGCCCCTCTCCCACCAACTACGAGCAGTACTTC.